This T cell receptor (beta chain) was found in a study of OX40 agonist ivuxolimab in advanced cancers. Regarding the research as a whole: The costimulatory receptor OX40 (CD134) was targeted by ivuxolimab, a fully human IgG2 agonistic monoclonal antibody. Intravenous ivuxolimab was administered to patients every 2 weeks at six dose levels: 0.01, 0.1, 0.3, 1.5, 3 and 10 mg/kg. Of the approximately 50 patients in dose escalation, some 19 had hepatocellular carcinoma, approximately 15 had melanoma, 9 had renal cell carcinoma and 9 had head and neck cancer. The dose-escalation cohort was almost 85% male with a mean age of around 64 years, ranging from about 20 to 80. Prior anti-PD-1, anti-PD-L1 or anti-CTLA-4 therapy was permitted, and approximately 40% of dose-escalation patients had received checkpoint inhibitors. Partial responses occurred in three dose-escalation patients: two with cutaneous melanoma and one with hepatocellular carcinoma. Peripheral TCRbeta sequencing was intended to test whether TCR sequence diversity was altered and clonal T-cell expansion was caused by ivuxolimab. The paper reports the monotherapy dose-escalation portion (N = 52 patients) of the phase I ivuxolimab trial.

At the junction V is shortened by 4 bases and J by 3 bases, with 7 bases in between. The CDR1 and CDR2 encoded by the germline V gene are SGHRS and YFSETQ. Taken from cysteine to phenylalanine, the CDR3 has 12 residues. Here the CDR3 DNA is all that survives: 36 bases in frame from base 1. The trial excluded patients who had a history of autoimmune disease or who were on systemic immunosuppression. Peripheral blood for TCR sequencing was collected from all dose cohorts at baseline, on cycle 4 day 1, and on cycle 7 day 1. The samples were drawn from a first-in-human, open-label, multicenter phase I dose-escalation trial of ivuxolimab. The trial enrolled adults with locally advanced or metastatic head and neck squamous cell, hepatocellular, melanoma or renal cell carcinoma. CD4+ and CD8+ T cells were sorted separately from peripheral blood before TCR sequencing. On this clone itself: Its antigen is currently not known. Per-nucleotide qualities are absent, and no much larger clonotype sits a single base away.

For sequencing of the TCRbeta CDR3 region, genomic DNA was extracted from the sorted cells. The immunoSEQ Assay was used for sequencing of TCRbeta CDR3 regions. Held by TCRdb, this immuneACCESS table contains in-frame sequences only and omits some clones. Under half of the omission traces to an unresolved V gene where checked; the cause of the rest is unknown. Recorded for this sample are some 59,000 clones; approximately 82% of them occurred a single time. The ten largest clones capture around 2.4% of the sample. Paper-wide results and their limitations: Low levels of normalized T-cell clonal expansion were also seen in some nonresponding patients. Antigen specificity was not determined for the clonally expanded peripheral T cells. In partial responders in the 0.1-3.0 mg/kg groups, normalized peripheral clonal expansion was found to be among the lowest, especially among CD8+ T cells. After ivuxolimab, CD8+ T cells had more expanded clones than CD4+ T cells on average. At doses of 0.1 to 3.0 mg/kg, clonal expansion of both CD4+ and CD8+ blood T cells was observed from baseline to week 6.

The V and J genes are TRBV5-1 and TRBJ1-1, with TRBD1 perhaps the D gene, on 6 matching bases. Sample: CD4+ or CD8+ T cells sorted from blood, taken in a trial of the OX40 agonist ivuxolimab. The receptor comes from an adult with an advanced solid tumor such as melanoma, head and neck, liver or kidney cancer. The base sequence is TGCGCCAGCAGCGGGGGGCACACTGAAGCTTTCTTT. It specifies CASSGGHTEAFF.